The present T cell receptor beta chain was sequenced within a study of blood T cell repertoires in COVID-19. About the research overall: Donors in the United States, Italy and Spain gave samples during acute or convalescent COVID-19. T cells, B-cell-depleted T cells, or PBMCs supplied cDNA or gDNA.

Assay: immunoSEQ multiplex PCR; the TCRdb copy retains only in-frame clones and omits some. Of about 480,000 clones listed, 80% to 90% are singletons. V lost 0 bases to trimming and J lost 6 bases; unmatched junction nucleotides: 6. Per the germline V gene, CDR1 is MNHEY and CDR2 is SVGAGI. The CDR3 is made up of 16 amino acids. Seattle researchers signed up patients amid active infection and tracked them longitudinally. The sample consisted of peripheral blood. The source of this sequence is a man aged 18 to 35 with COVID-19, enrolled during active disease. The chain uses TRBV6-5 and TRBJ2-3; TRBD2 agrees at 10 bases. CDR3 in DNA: TGTGCCAGCAGTTACTCCTCACTAGCGGGGCTGGATACGCAGTATTTT. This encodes CASSYSSLAGLDTQYF.